The clone carrying this T cell receptor (beta chain) was counted a few times. Its antigen is as yet unknown. Trimming stripped 4 bases from V and 2 bases from J, with 11 bases between. Germline V gene data show CDR1 as SQVTM and CDR2 as ANQGSEA. The CDR3 has 13 residues. The entry originates in a study of blood T cells in healthy people across ages. Researchers collected about 9.1 milliliters of peripheral blood from every single donor. The second PCR ran roughly 6 to 12 cycles with a sample-barcoded 5' primer and J-beta primers. TCRdb processed the 5' RACE reads anew with MiXCR; each CDR3 protein has one entry. The profile covers some 1,800,000 distinct CDR3 sequences, with approximately 39% appearing a single time and around 23% taken by the ten largest. Study conclusions and caveats: Leaving the PBMCs unsorted stopped any conclusive comparison of naive versus antigen-experienced cells.

The receptor was isolated from a human donor in good health. This chain joins TRBV29-1 and TRBJ1-2, with D possibly being TRBD1 (6 bases). Specimen: blood. The CDR3 DNA is TGCAGCGTTGCTGGGGGCGTAAACTATGGCTACACCTTC. This sequence encodes CSVAGGVNYGYTF.